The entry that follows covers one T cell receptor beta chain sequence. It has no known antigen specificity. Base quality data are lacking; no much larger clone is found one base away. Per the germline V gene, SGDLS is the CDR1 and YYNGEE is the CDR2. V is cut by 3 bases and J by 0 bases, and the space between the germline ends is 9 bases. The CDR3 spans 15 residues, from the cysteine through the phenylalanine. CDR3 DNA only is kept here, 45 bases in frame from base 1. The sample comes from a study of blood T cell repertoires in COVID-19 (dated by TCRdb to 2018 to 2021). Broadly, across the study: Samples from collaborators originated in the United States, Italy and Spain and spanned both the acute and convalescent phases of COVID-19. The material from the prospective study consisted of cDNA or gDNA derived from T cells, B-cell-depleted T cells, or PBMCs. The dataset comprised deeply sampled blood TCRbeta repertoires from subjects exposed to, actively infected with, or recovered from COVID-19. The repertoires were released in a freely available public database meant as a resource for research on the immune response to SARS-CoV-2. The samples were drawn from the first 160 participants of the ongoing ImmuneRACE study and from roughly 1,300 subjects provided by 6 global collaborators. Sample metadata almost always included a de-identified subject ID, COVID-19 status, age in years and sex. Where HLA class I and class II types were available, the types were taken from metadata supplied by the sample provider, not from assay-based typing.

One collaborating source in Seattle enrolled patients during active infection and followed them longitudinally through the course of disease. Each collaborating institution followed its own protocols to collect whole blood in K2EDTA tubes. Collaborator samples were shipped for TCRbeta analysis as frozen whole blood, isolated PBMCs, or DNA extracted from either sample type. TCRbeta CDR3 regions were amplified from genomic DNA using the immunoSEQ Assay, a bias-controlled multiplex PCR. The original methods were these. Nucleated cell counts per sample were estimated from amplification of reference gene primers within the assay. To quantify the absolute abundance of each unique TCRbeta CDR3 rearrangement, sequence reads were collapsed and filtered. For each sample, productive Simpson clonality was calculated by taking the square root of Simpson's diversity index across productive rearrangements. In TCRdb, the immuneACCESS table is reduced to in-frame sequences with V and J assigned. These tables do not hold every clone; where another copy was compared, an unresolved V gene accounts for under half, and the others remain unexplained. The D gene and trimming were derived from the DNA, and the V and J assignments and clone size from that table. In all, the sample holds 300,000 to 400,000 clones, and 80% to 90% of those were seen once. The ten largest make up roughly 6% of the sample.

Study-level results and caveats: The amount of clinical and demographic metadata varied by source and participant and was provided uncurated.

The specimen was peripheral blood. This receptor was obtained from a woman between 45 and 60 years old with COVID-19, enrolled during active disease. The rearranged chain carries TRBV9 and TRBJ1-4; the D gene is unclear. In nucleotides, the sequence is TGTGCCAGCAGCGCTTACAGTGCAACTAATGAAAAACTGTTTTTT. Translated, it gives CASSAYSATNEKLFF.